This T cell receptor beta chain was identified in a study of shared clonotypes between healthy human individuals. Across the study: A couple of women and three men aged 18 to 49 made up the donors. Broader study findings: Donor clonotype sharing was expected to depend on sequencing depth.

It was across several immunoSEQ plates that each subset's genomic DNA was evenly split. In the authors' workflow: Junction-only sequences produced by ImmunoSEQ had no quality scores, so filtering differed. The method was immunoSEQ multiplex PCR; TCRdb's version includes in-frame clones alone and lacks a portion of them. V, J and clone size are taken as reported in that table, and D and trimming were inferred from the DNA itself. The sample yields about 560,000 clones, around three quarters seen once. The CDR3 contains 16 residues. Germline V CDR1 and CDR2: MNHNS, SASEGT. Losses at the gene ends were 3 bases for V and 0 bases for J; bases not matched to a gene: 6. Notes on this clone: The antigen remains unidentified.

Sequencing was done on a sample of PBMCs. The rearrangement joins TRBV6-1 to TRBJ1-1; TRBD1 aligns across 8 bases. This sequence was found in a woman aged 40 to 50 in good health. Some clones in this sample may be carry-over from other donors' samples. The CDR3 nucleotides are TGTGCCAGCAGTGACCCGGGACAGGTACTGAACACTGAAGCTTTCTTT. It specifies CASSDPGQVLNTEAFF.